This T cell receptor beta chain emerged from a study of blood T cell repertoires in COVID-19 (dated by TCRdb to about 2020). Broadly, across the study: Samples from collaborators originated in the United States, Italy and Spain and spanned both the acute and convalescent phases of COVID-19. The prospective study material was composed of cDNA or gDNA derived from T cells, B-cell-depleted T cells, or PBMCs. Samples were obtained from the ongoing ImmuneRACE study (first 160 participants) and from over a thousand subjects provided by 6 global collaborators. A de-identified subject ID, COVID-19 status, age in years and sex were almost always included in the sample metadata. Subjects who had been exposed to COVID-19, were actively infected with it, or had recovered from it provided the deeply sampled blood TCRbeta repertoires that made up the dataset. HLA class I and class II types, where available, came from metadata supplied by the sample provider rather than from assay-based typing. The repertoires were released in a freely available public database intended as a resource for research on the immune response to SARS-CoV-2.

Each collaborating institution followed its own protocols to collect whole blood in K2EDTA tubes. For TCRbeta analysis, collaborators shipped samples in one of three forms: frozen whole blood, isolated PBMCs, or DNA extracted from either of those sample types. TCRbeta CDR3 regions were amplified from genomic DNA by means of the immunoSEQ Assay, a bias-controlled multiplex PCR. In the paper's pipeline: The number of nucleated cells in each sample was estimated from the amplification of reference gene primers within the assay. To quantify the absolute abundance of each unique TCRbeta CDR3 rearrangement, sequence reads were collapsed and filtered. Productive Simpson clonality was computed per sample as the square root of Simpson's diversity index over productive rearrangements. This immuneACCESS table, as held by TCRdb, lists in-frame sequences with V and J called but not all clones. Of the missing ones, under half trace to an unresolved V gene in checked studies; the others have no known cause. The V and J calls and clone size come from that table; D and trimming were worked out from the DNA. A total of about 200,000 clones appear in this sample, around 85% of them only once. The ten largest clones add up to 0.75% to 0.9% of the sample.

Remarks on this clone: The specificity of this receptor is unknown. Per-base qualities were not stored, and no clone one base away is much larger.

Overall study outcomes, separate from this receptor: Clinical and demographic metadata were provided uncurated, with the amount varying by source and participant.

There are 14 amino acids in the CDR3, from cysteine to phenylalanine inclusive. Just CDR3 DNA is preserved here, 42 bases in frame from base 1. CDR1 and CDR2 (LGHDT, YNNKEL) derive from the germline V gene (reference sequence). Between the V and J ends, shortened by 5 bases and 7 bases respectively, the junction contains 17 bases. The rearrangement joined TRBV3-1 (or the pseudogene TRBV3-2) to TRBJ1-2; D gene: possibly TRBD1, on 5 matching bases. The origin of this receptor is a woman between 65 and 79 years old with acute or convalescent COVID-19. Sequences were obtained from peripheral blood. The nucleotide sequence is TGTGCCAGCAGCTTGGACCGGATTGGGGCTGGCTACACCTTC. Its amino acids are CASSLDRIGAGYTF.